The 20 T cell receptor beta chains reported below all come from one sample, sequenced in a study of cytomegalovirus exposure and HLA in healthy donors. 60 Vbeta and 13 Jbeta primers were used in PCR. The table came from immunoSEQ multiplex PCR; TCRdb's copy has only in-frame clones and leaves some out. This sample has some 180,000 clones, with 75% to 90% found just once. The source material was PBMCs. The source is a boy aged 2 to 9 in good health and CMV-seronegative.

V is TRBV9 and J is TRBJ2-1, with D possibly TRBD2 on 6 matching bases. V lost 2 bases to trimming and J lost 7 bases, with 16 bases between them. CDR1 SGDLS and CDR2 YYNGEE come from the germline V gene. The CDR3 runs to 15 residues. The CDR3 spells CASSVDGGRLNEQFF. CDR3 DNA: TGTGCCAGCAGCGTCGACGGGGGAAGGTTGAATGAGCAGTTCTTC.

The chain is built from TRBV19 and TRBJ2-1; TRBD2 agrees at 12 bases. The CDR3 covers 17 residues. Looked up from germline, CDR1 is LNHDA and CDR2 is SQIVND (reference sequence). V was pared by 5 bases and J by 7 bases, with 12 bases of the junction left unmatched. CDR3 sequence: CASSPRTSGAIGNEQFF. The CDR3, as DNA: TGTGCCAGTAGTCCACGGACTAGCGGGGCAATAGGGAATGAGCAGTTCTTC.

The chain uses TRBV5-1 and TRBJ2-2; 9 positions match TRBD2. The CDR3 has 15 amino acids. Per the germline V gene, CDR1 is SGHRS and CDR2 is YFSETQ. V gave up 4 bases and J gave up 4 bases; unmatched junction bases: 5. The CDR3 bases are TGCGCCAGCAGCCACCTAGCGGGGAGCACCGGGGAGCTGTTTTTT. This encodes CASSHLAGSTGELFF. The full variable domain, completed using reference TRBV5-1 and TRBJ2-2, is KAGVTQTPRYLIKTRGQQVTLSCSPISGHRSVSWYQQTPGQGLQFLFEYFSETQRNKGNFPGRFSGRQFSNSRSEMNVSTLELGDSALYLCASSHLAGSTGELFFGEGSRLTVL.

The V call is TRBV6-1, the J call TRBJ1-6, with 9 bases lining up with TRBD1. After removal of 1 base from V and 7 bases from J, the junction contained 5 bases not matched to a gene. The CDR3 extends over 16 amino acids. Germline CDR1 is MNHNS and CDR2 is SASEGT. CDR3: CASSEGQGEWNSPLHF. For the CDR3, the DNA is TGTGCCAGCAGTGAAGGACAGGGGGAATGGAATTCACCCCTCCACTTT.

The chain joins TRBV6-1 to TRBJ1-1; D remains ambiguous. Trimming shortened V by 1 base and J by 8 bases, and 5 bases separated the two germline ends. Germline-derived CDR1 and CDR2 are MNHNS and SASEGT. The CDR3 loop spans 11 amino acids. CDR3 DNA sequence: TGTGCCAGCAGTGAAGTCAGGGAAGCTTTCTTT. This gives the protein CASSEVREAFF.

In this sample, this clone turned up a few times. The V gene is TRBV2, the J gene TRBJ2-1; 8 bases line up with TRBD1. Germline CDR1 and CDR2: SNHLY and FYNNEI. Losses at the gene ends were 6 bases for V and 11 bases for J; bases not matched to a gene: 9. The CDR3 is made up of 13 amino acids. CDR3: CASSPGQGRQQFF. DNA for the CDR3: TGTGCCAGCAGCCCTGGACAGGGCCGGCAGCAGTTCTTC.

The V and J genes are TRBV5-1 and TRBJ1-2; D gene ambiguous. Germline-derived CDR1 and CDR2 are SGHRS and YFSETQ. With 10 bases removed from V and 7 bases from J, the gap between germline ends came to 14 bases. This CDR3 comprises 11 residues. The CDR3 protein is CACVIRGGYTF. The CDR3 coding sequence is TGCGCCTGCGTAATTAGAGGTGGCTACACCTTC.

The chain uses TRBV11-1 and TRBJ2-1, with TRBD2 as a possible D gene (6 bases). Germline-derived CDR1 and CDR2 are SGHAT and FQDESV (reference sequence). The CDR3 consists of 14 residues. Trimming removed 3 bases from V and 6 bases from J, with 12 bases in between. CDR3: CASSFSGGGNEQFF. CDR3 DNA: TGTGCCAGCAGCTTTTCCGGGGGAGGCAATGAGCAGTTCTTC.

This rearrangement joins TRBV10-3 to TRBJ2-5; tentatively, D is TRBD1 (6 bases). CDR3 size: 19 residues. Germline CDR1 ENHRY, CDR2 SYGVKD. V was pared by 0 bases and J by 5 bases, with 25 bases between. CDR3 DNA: TGTGCCATCAGTGAGTCCGCCGTGAAACGGTCTCAGGGGCTGGAGACCCAGTACTTC. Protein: CAISESAVKRSQGLETQYF.

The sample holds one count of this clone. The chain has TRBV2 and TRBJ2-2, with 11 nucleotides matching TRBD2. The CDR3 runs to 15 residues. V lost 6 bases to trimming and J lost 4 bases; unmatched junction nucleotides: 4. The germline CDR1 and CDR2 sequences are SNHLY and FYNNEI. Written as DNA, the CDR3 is TGTGCCAGCAGGGCTAGCGGGGGGTTCACCGGGGAGCTGTTTTTT. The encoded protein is CASRASGGFTGELFF.

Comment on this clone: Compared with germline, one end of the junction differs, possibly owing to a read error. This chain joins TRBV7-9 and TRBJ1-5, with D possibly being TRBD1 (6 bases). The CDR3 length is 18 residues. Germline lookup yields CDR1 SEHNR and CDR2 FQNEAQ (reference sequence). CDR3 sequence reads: CSSSYGTGGQGGNQPQHF. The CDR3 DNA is TGTTCCAGCAGCTACGGGACCGGGGGGCAGGGCGGGAATCAGCCCCAGCATTTT.

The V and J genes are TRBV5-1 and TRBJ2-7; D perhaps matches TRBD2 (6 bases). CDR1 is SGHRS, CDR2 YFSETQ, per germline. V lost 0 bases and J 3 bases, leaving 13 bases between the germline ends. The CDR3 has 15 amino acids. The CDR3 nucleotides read TGCGCCAGCAGCTTGGAAGGCGGGAAGAACTACGAGCAGTACTTC. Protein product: CASSLEGGKNYEQYF.

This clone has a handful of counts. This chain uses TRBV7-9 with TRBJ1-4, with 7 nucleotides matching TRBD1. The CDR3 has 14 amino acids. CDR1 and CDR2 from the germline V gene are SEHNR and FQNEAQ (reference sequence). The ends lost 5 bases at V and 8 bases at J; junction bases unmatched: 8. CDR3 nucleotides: TGTGCCAGCAGCCCACAGGGGTTGAGCGAAAAACTGTTTTTT. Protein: CASSPQGLSEKLFF. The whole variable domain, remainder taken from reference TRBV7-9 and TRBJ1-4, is DTGVSQNPRHKITKRGQNVTFRCDPISEHNRLYWYRQTLGQGPEFLTYFQNEAQLEKSRLLSDRFSAERPKGSFSTLEIQRTEQGDSAMYLCASSPQGLSEKLFFGSGTQLSVL.

The CDR3 bases are TGTGCCAGCAGCCAGGGGGGCGGTCAAGAGACCCAGTACTTC. Encoded protein: CASSQGGGQETQYF. The rearrangement uses TRBV11-3 and TRBJ2-5; possible D gene TRBD1, 7 bases. The CDR3 length is 14 residues. V lost 5 bases and J 2 bases, leaving 12 bases between the germline ends. Germline V gene data show CDR1 as SGHNT and CDR2 as YENEEA.

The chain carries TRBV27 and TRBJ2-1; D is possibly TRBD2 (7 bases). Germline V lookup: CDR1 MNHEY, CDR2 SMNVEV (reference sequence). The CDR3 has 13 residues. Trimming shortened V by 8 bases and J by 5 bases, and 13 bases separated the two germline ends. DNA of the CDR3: TGTGCCAGCCGTCTCGGGGGGCACAATGAGCAGTTCTTC. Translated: CASRLGGHNEQFF.

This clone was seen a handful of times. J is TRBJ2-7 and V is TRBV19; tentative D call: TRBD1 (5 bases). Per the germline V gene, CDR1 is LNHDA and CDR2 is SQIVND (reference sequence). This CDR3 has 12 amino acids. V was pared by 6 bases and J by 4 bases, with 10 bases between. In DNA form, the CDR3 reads TGTGCCAGTAGCAGCGACAGATACGAGCAGTACTTC. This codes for CASSSDRYEQYF.

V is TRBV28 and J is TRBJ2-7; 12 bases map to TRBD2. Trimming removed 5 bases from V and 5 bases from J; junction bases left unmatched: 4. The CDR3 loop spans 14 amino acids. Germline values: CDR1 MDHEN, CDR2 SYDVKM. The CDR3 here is CASSALAGGNEQYF. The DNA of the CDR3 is TGTGCCAGCAGTGCACTAGCGGGAGGCAACGAGCAGTACTTC. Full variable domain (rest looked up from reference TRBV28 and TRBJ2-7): DVKVTQSSRYLVKRTGEKVFLECVQDMDHENMFWYRQDPGLGLRLIYFSYDVKMKEKGDIPEGYSVSREKKERFSLILESASTNQTSMYLCASSALAGGNEQYFGPGTRLTVT.

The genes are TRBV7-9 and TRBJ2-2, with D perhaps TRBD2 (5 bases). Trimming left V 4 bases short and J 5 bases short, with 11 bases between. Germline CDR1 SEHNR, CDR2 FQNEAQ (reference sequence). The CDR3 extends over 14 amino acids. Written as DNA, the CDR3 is TGTGCCAGCAGCTCTAGCACGGGGACCGGGGAGCTGTTTTTT. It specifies CASSSSTGTGELFF.

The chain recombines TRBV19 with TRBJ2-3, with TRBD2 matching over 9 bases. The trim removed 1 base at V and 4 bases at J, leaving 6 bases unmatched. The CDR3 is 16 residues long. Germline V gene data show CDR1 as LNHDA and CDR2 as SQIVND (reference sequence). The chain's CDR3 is CASSIGQRGAPDTQYF. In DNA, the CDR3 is TGTGCCAGTAGTATAGGTCAGCGGGGGGCACCAGATACGCAGTATTTT.

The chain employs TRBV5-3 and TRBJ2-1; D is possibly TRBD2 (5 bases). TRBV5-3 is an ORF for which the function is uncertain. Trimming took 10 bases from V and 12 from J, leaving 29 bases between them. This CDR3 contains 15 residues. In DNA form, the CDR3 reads TGTGCCGCCAAAAGGAGCGGAGTTGCTTCACCGGGGCAGTTCTTC. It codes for CAAKRSGVASPGQFF.